Shown below are 20 T cell receptor beta chains from a single sample sequenced in a study of OX40 agonist ivuxolimab in advanced cancers. Produced via immunoSEQ multiplex PCR; TCRdb's table is partial and in-frame only. The sample shows 60,000 to 90,000 clones, around four fifths of them seen only once. Here the sequenced sample was CD4+ or CD8+ T cells sorted from blood, taken in a trial of the OX40 agonist ivuxolimab. These receptors all come from an adult with an advanced solid tumor such as melanoma, head and neck, liver or kidney cancer.

The genes are TRBV11-2 and TRBJ2-2, with D unresolved. The V end lost 3 bases, the J end lost 6 bases, and 5 bases lay between the germline ends. This CDR3 contains 12 residues. Germline CDR1 and CDR2: SGHAT and FQNNGV. CDR3 amino acids: CASSFRPGELFF. The CDR3 coding sequence is TGTGCCAGCAGCTTCCGGCCCGGGGAGCTGTTTTTT.

V is TRBV11-2 and J is TRBJ2-3; TRBD2 agrees at 7 bases. Germline V lookup: CDR1 SGHAT, CDR2 FQNNGV. V trimming: 0 bases; J trimming: 4 bases; junction bases outside the gene matches: 7. The CDR3 consists of 16 residues. The CDR3 DNA reads as TGTGCCAGCAGCTTAGAGGTGACTAGCCGGGCAGATACGCAGTATTTT. Residues: CASSLEVTSRADTQYF.

The V call is TRBV5-1, the J call TRBJ1-1, with a possible D match to TRBD1 (5 bases). This CDR3 is built from 14 residues. Germline assignment: CDR1 SGHRS and CDR2 YFSETQ. Trimming removed 3 bases at V and 0 bases at J, with 9 bases between. The CDR3 DNA follows: TGCGCCAGCAGCTCGGGGGTGGTGAACACTGAAGCTTTCTTT. This encodes CASSSGVVNTEAFF. Variable domain in full (rest from reference TRBV5-1 and TRBJ1-1): KAGVTQTPRYLIKTRGQQVTLSCSPISGHRSVSWYQQTPGQGLQFLFEYFSETQRNKGNFPGRFSGRQFSNSRSEMNVSTLELGDSALYLCASSSGVVNTEAFFGQGTRLTVV.

The rearrangement uses TRBV5-1 and TRBJ2-1; D is ambiguous. The V gene lost 0 bases and the J gene lost 5 bases, with 15 bases spanning the gap. This CDR3 has 16 residues. Germline V gene data show CDR1 as SGHRS and CDR2 as YFSETQ. DNA for the CDR3: TGCGCCAGCAGCTTGGTAGGGTTCGACGGTAACAATGAGCAGTTCTTC. Its protein product is CASSLVGFDGNNEQFF.

The chain carries TRBV7-2 and TRBJ2-7; TRBD1 matches at 11 bases. The junction had 8 bases not matched to a gene; V was cut back by 4 bases and J by 3 bases. The CDR3 is 16 amino acids. Germline V CDR1 and CDR2: SGHTA, FQGNSA. The CDR3 is CASSSKGQGAYYEQYF. The CDR3, as DNA: TGTGCCAGCAGCTCTAAAGGACAGGGGGCGTACTACGAGCAGTACTTC.

V and J are TRBV5-1 and TRBJ2-1; 7 positions agree with TRBD1. Germline CDR1 SGHRS, CDR2 YFSETQ. Trimming removed 3 bases from V and 5 bases from J; junction bases left unmatched: 8. The length of the CDR3 is 15 residues. The DNA of the CDR3 is TGCGCCAGCAGCTCAAGACAGGGTGGCGACAATGAGCAGTTCTTC. Translating it yields CASSSRQGGDNEQFF.

This clone is a singleton in its sample. The rearrangement links TRBV19 to TRBJ2-7, with D possibly being TRBD1 (5 bases). V was cut by 7 bases and J by 4 bases, with 17 bases left in between. Per the germline V gene, CDR1 is LNHDA and CDR2 is SQIVND (reference sequence). This CDR3 contains 14 residues. The CDR3 DNA reads as TGTGCCAGTACCCAGGGTAGGGGTCCGTACGAGCAGTACTTC. This translates into CASTQGRGPYEQYF.

V gene TRBV19 combines with J gene TRBJ2-1, with 7 bases that match TRBD2. This CDR3 contains 14 residues. V gave up 8 bases and J gave up 1 base; unmatched junction bases: 5. CDR1 LNHDA and CDR2 SQIVND come from the germline V gene (reference sequence). The CDR3, as DNA: TGTGCCAGTGGCAGACTAGCTTCCTACAATGAGCAGTTCTTC. Translation: CASGRLASYNEQFF.

This sequence joins TRBV5-5 and TRBJ2-3; D may be TRBD1 or TRBD2 (5 bases each). Germline CDR1 reads SGHKS; CDR2 reads YYEKEE (reference sequence). This CDR3 spans 15 amino acids. V lost 4 bases and J 2 bases, leaving 14 bases between the germline ends. Written as DNA, the CDR3 is TGTGCCAGCAGCCTCCGGGACGGGCACACAGATACGCAGTATTTT. Encoded protein: CASSLRDGHTDTQYF. Filled out from reference TRBV5-5 and TRBJ2-3, the complete variable domain reads DAGVTQSPTHLIKTRGQQVTLRCSPISGHKSVSWYQQVLGQGPQFIFQYYEKEERGRGNFPDRFSARQFPNYSSELNVNALLLGDSALYLCASSLRDGHTDTQYFGPGTRLTVL.

V usage is TRBV28 and J usage is TRBJ2-7; TRBD2 is a possible D gene (5 bases). The CDR3 spans 16 residues. V lost 2 bases and J lost 2, with 16 bases in between. CDR1 and CDR2 (germline): MDHEN, SYDVKM. CDR3 loop: CASSLPGGPYAYEQYF. The DNA of the CDR3 is TGTGCCAGCAGTTTACCCGGCGGGCCCTATGCCTACGAGCAGTACTTC.

The chain combines TRBV4-1 with TRBJ1-5; 9 bases are a match to TRBD1. Germline trimming cut 1 base from V and 5 bases from J; bases unmatched to any gene: 6. The CDR3 has 16 amino acids. Germline CDR1 reads MGHRA; CDR2 reads YSYEKL. CDR3 DNA sequence: TGCGCCAGCAGCCAAGGTTCGGGACAGGGCCATCAGCCCCAGCATTTT. Its protein product is CASSQGSGQGHQPQHF.

The V call is TRBV7-2, the J call TRBJ2-5; D assignment may be TRBD1 or TRBD2 (6 bases each). Trimming removed 2 bases from V and 1 base from J, with 11 bases in between. This CDR3 has 15 amino acids. Germline-derived CDR1 and CDR2 are SGHTA and FQGNSA. CDR3 coding DNA: TGTGCCAGCAGCTTAACTTCGGGGGCCCAAGAGACCCAGTACTTC. Protein: CASSLTSGAQETQYF.

The V gene is TRBV6-6, the J gene TRBJ2-7; D unclear. The CDR3 consists of 14 residues. V was shortened by 4 bases and J by 4 bases, with 14 bases between the two germline ends. Germline V gene sequence: CDR1 MNHNY, CDR2 SVGAGI (reference sequence). The CDR3 region is CASSSDMIRYEQYF. As DNA, the CDR3 is TGTGCCAGCAGTTCAGACATGATTCGTTACGAGCAGTACTTC.

The gene calls are TRBV6-5 and TRBJ2-2; D gene unclear. Trimming took 5 bases from V and 5 from J, leaving 9 bases between them. CDR3 length: 13 residues. From germline, CDR1 is MNHEY and CDR2 SVGAGI. The CDR3 DNA is TGTGCCAGCAGTCAGACCCGAACCGGGGAGCTGTTTTTT. Its translation is CASSQTRTGELFF.

The V and J genes are TRBV19 and TRBJ1-1, with D possibly TRBD1 on 5 matching bases. This CDR3 is built from 14 residues. Trimming took 4 bases from V and 9 from J, leaving 18 bases between them. Germline CDR1 is LNHDA and CDR2 is SQIVND (reference sequence). CDR3 in DNA: TGTGCCAGTAGTAGAGACAGTCCTCAGGGAAAAGCTTTCTTT. Protein product: CASSRDSPQGKAFF. The whole variable domain, filled in from reference TRBV19 and TRBJ1-1, reads DGGITQSPKYLFRKEGQNVTLSCEQNLNHDAMYWYRQDPGQGLRLIYYSQIVNDFQKGDIAEGYSVSREKKESFPLTVTSAQKNPTAFYLCASSRDSPQGKAFFGQGTRLTVV.

The chain employs TRBV2 and TRBJ2-1; D is ambiguous. Trimming took off 7 bases at V and 5 bases at J, with 12 bases between the two ends. The CDR3 totals 13 residues. Germline CDR1 reads SNHLY; CDR2 reads FYNNEI. The CDR3 DNA reads TGTGCCAGCAAACCCCTAAGGAACAATGAGCAGTTCTTC. It specifies CASKPLRNNEQFF.

The V call is TRBV9, the J call TRBJ2-1; TRBD1 might be the D (6 bases). The germline V gene encodes CDR1 SGDLS and CDR2 YYNGEE. The CDR3 contains 15 residues. Trimming left V 0 bases short and J 2 bases short, with 9 bases between. The CDR3 DNA reads TGTGCCAGCAGCGTAGCAGGGGCGACCTACAATGAGCAGTTCTTC. It is translated as CASSVAGATYNEQFF.

The chain uses TRBV7-6 and TRBJ2-3, with D possibly TRBD2 on 6 matching bases. Germline loops: CDR1 SGHVS, CDR2 FNYEAQ. Trimming removed 1 base at V and 2 bases at J, with 13 bases between. The CDR3 totals 16 residues. The CDR3 DNA reads as TGTGCCAGCAGCTTAGATCAGCGGGCTGCCACAGATACGCAGTATTTT. This sequence encodes CASSLDQRAATDTQYF.

The V gene is TRBV19, the J gene TRBJ1-5; TRBD1 agrees at 7 bases. CDR3 length: 15 amino acids. V lost 4 bases and J lost 0; bases outside the gene matches: 3. Germline V gene sequence: CDR1 LNHDA, CDR2 SQIVND (reference sequence). CDR3 protein: CASSNHRGSNQPQHF. The CDR3 region has the DNA TGTGCCAGTAGTAACCACAGGGGTAGCAATCAGCCCCAGCATTTT.

The chain couples TRBV27 to TRBJ2-1; TRBD2 agrees at 14 bases. There are 15 residues in the CDR3. With V trimmed by 6 bases and J by 9 bases, 7 bases remained unmatched. The V gene's germline CDR1 is MNHEY and CDR2 SMNVEV (reference sequence). CDR3 in amino acids: CASRPPGLAGVEQFF. In DNA form, the CDR3 reads TGTGCCAGCAGGCCCCCGGGACTAGCGGGGGTTGAGCAGTTCTTC.